These 30 T cell receptor beta chains came from one sample sequenced in a study of radiotherapy plus CTLA-4 blockade in lung cancer. The assay was immunoSEQ multiplex PCR, and TCRdb's table has in-frame clones only and misses some. This table holds 78,000 or so clones, about 87% found once. Sequenced material: peripheral blood, taken from a patient treated with radiotherapy plus ipilimumab. All receptors derive from a human donor with non-small cell lung cancer who had stable disease on radiotherapy plus ipilimumab.

This clone was detected a few times. The rearrangement joins TRBV19 to TRBJ2-7, with 11 nucleotides matching TRBD1. Germline-derived CDR1 and CDR2 are LNHDA and SQIVND (reference sequence). This CDR3 comprises 16 residues. Trimming removed 4 bases from V and 1 base from J; junction bases left unmatched: 6. This CDR3 reads CASSTLGQGDSYEQYF. DNA of the CDR3: TGTGCCAGTAGTACCCTGGGACAGGGGGATTCCTACGAGCAGTACTTC.

V usage is TRBV7-2 and J usage is TRBJ2-7, with unresolved D. Looked up from germline, CDR1 is SGHTA and CDR2 is FQGNSA. The CDR3 has 11 amino acids. The V end was cut by 2 bases, the J end by 3 bases, with 2 bases between. The CDR3 region is CASSLYYEQYF. CDR3 DNA sequence: TGTGCCAGCAGCTTATACTACGAGCAGTACTTC.

The V and J genes are TRBV2 and TRBJ2-3, with a tentative D call TRBD1 (5 bases). The V gene's germline CDR1 is SNHLY and CDR2 FYNNEI. The CDR3 covers 13 residues. V gave up 1 base and J gave up 8 bases, with 10 bases separating them. CDR3 sequence: CASSEVQGPTQYF. The CDR3 DNA follows: TGTGCCAGCAGTGAAGTCCAGGGCCCTACGCAGTATTTT.

The CDR3 coding sequence is TGTGCCAGCACCCCCCCCCGGTCCGGGACAGGGACTCTTGAGCAGTACTTC. Translated, it gives CASTPPRSGTGTLEQYF. The chain combines TRBV28 with TRBJ2-7, with 9 positions matching TRBD1. The CDR3 contains 17 residues. CDR1 is MDHEN and CDR2 is SYDVKM in the germline V gene. V lost 7 bases and J lost 7; bases outside the gene matches: 20.

The rearrangement links TRBV6-6 to TRBJ2-3; D may match TRBD1 or TRBD2 (6 bases each). This CDR3 is built from 15 residues. Trimming removed 7 bases from V and 4 bases from J, with 18 bases in between. In germline, CDR1 is MNHNY, CDR2 SVGAGI (reference sequence). CDR3 loop: CASTEGGGSADTQYF. The CDR3 DNA follows: TGTGCCAGCACGGAGGGGGGAGGTAGCGCAGATACGCAGTATTTT.

The rearrangement joins TRBV6-1 to TRBJ2-5; a possible D gene is TRBD2 (5 bases). Germline-derived CDR1 and CDR2 are MNHNS and SASEGT. V was trimmed by 3 bases and J by 4 bases, leaving 15 bases between them. The CDR3 runs 15 residues. This chain's CDR3 is CASSEEARVLETQYF. DNA of the CDR3: TGTGCCAGCAGTGAGGAAGCGAGGGTATTAGAGACCCAGTACTTC.

The chain is built from TRBV28 and TRBJ2-7; 7 nucleotides align to TRBD1. Trimming at V came to 4 bases and at J to 6 bases, leaving 12 bases not matched to a gene. Germline V gene lookup returns CDR1 MDHEN and CDR2 SYDVKM. The CDR3 is 15 residues long. CDR3 nucleotides: TGTGCCAGCAGTTCCTCGGACAGGTTCGGTGCCGAGCAGTACTTC. It encodes CASSSSDRFGAEQYF. The full variable domain, its missing parts supplied by reference TRBV28 and TRBJ2-7, is DVKVTQSSRYLVKRTGEKVFLECVQDMDHENMFWYRQDPGLGLRLIYFSYDVKMKEKGDIPEGYSVSREKKERFSLILESASTNQTSMYLCASSSSDRFGAEQYFGPGTRLTVT.

The chain carries TRBV5-1 and TRBJ1-1; 9 bases agree with TRBD1. The CDR3 spans 15 residues. Germline V gene lookup returns CDR1 SGHRS and CDR2 YFSETQ. With V trimmed by 4 bases and J by 1 base, 5 bases remained unmatched. The CDR3 here is CASSGRQGGNTEAFF. The CDR3 DNA follows: TGCGCCAGCAGCGGGAGACAGGGGGGGAACACTGAAGCTTTCTTT.

The chain employs TRBV2 and TRBJ1-3; D possibly corresponds to TRBD1 (6 bases). The CDR3 runs to 16 residues. Germline loops: CDR1 SNHLY, CDR2 FYNNEI. V was trimmed by 6 bases and J by 0 bases, leaving 15 bases between them. The CDR3 DNA is TGTGCCAGCAGGTTTGGGGGCAGGGGCTCTGGAAACACCATATATTTT. This encodes CASRFGGRGSGNTIYF.

This chain connects TRBV6-5 to TRBJ2-1, with 15 bases aligning to TRBD2. The CDR3 has 15 amino acids. J lost 10 bases, V lost 3 bases, and 4 bases had no gene match. CDR1 is MNHEY and CDR2 is SVGAGI in the germline V gene. CDR3 nucleotide sequence: TGTGCCAGCAGTTATACGGGACTAGCGGGAGGAGAGCAGTTCTTC. This codes for CASSYTGLAGGEQFF.

The gene calls are TRBV6-1 and TRBJ1-5; 7 bases are shared with TRBD1. Germline CDR1 and CDR2: MNHNS and SASEGT. The CDR3 covers 14 residues. Trimming cost V 7 bases and J 4 bases; bases outside gene matches: 7. The CDR3 loop is CASTENRGNQPQHF. DNA of the CDR3: TGTGCCAGCACCGAGAACAGGGGAAATCAGCCCCAGCATTTT.

The chain joins TRBV28 to TRBJ1-2; the match to TRBD1 covers 10 bases. The CDR3 runs to 15 residues. The V gene's germline CDR1 is MDHEN and CDR2 SYDVKM. With 5 bases clipped from V and 7 bases from J, the junction kept 10 bases outside the gene matches. This CDR3 is CASSAEGQGSVGYTF. Written as DNA, the CDR3 is TGTGCCAGCAGTGCGGAGGGACAGGGGAGTGTTGGCTACACCTTC.

The chain couples TRBV9 to TRBJ2-1, with 11 nucleotides matching TRBD2. In germline, CDR1 is SGDLS, CDR2 YYNGEE. The length of the CDR3 is 17 residues. Trimming removed 0 bases from V and 10 bases from J; junction bases left unmatched: 12. CDR3 sequence reads: CASSVAWNSGGAGEQFF. CDR3 in DNA: TGTGCCAGCAGCGTAGCTTGGAATAGCGGGGGGGCAGGAGAGCAGTTCTTC. Drawing the rest from reference TRBV9 and TRBJ2-1, the complete variable domain is DSGVTQTPKHLITATGQRVTLRCSPRSGDLSVYWYQQSLDQGLQFLIQYYNGEERAKGNILERFSAQQFPDLHSELNLSSLELGDSALYFCASSVAWNSGGAGEQFFGPGTRLTVL.

This clone was detected only once. The chain combines TRBV5-1 with TRBJ2-5, with D possibly matching TRBD1 (6 bases). Germline V gene data show CDR1 as SGHRS and CDR2 as YFSETQ. The CDR3 has 15 residues. Deletions cut 5 bases from V and 2 bases from J, with 16 bases between. The CDR3 here is CASSLTGAAQETQYF. The CDR3 bases are TGCGCCAGCAGTTTGACAGGCGCCGCACAAGAGACCCAGTACTTC. Full variable domain (missing parts from reference TRBV5-1 and TRBJ2-5): KAGVTQTPRYLIKTRGQQVTLSCSPISGHRSVSWYQQTPGQGLQFLFEYFSETQRNKGNFPGRFSGRQFSNSRSEMNVSTLELGDSALYLCASSLTGAAQETQYFGPGTRLLVL.

The chain employs TRBV6-4 and TRBJ1-6; D not certain. This CDR3 contains 13 residues. Trimming cost V 0 bases and J 9 bases, with 6 bases left between them. Germline lookup yields CDR1 MRHNA and CDR2 SNTAGT. The CDR3 reads CASSDSRGSPLHF. DNA for the CDR3: TGTGCCAGCAGTGACTCGAGAGGTTCACCCCTCCACTTT.

The chain combines TRBV2 with TRBJ2-5, with 11 bases that match TRBD2. With 5 bases clipped from V and 4 bases from J, the junction kept 9 bases outside the gene matches. From germline, CDR1 is SNHLY and CDR2 FYNNEI. The CDR3 totals 16 residues. Written as DNA, the CDR3 is TGTGCCAGCAGTTTTCTAGCGGGGGGCCCCAGAGAGACCCAGTACTTC. Translating gives CASSFLAGGPRETQYF.

This chain uses TRBV10-3 with TRBJ1-5; TRBD1 matches 10 bases. J gave up 4 bases and V 2 bases, and 2 bases lay outside the gene matches. CDR3 length: 15 residues. The germline V gene has CDR1 ENHRY and CDR2 SYGVKD. In nucleotides, the CDR3 is TGTGCCATCAGTGAGGCGGGACAGGGGAATCAGCCCCAGCATTTT. This codes for CAISEAGQGNQPQHF.

CDR3 loop: CASRAGGHTNEKLFF. DNA of the CDR3: TGTGCCAGCAGGGCGGGGGGACACACTAATGAAAAACTGTTTTTT. The chain uses TRBV28 and TRBJ1-4, with D possibly matching TRBD1 (6 bases). CDR1 is MDHEN and CDR2 is SYDVKM in the germline V gene. Trimming cost V 6 bases and J 2 bases, with 13 bases left between them. There are 15 residues in the CDR3.

J is TRBJ1-2 and V is TRBV6-5; tentative D call: TRBD1 (6 bases). Germline loops: CDR1 MNHEY, CDR2 SVGAGI. The CDR3 totals 14 residues. The germline V and J ends were trimmed by 3 bases and 3 bases, with 11 bases remaining between them. The CDR3 DNA sequence: TGTGCCAGCAGTTATCGACAGGCGGACTATGGCTACACCTTC. The encoded protein is CASSYRQADYGYTF.

This sequence joins TRBV5-1 and TRBJ2-3; TRBD1 agrees at 9 bases. Germline trimming cut 4 bases from V and 5 bases from J; bases unmatched to any gene: 5. Looked up from germline, CDR1 is SGHRS and CDR2 is YFSETQ. CDR3 length: 14 amino acids. The CDR3 sequence: CASSPDRGGDTQYF. CDR3 bases: TGCGCCAGCAGCCCGGACAGGGGAGGAGATACGCAGTATTTT.

The chain combines TRBV6-6 with TRBJ1-4; TRBD1 agrees at 9 bases. This CDR3 has 16 amino acids. The ends lost 4 bases at V and 8 bases at J; junction bases unmatched: 11. Germline-derived CDR1 and CDR2 are MNHNY and SVGAGI (reference sequence). CDR3 loop: CASSWDPGTGREKLFF. DNA for the CDR3: TGTGCCAGCAGTTGGGACCCCGGGACAGGGAGGGAAAAACTGTTTTTT.

The gene calls are TRBV5-1 and TRBJ2-2; a weak D match, TRBD2 (5 bases). Trimming left V 4 bases short and J 7 bases short, with 14 bases between. Germline V gene data show CDR1 as SGHRS and CDR2 as YFSETQ. This CDR3 spans 14 amino acids. The CDR3 region has the DNA TGCGCCAGCAGCGCCTTTTCTAGCAGCGGGGAGCTGTTTTTT. It specifies CASSAFSSSGELFF.

This clone was observed a handful of times. The chain couples TRBV5-1 to TRBJ1-3; a possible D gene is TRBD1 (6 bases). Per the germline V gene, CDR1 is SGHRS and CDR2 is YFSETQ. Trimming took off 5 bases at V and 7 bases at J, with 10 bases between the two ends. This CDR3 comprises 12 residues. The CDR3 nucleotides read TGCGCCAGCAGAGACGGGGGCAACACCATATATTTT. Amino acids: CASRDGGNTIYF.

The rearrangement uses TRBV15 and TRBJ2-6, with D perhaps matching TRBD2 (7 bases). Between the trimmed V and J ends, which lost 1 base and 2 bases, there was a span of 12 bases. Germline V gives CDR1 LNHNV, CDR2 YYDKDF (reference sequence). The CDR3 runs 17 residues. In DNA, the CDR3 is TGTGCCACCAGCAGAGGCGGGGGCGCGGCTGGGGCCAACGTCCTGACTTTC. Translated, it gives CATSRGGGAAGANVLTF.

V is TRBV18 and J is TRBJ1-5, with D perhaps matching TRBD1 (6 bases). The CDR3 spans 14 residues. V lost 4 bases and J 4 bases, leaving 11 bases between the germline ends. Germline CDR1 and CDR2: KGHSH and LQKENI. Here the CDR3 reads CASSLSTGNQPQHF. The DNA of the CDR3 is TGTGCCAGCTCACTAAGCACAGGGAATCAGCCCCAGCATTTT.

This chain links TRBV29-1 with TRBJ2-5; D might be TRBD1 (5 bases). CDR1 is SQVTM, CDR2 ANQGSEA, per germline. The CDR3 loop spans 14 amino acids. V was clipped by 4 bases and J by 4 bases, with 16 bases between them. The CDR3 spells CSVGFGASGETQYF. In DNA form, the CDR3 reads TGCAGCGTTGGGTTTGGGGCGTCAGGAGAGACCCAGTACTTC.

DNA of the CDR3: TGTGCCAGCAGCTTAGGTTCTGCGGCTGGAAACACCATATATTTT. This translates into CASSLGSAAGNTIYF. The chain combines TRBV11-3 with TRBJ1-3, with D unclear. CDR3 length: 15 amino acids. The germline V gene encodes CDR1 SGHNT and CDR2 YENEEA. V was cut by 1 base and J by 2 bases, with 9 bases left in between.

The chain carries TRBV7-9 and TRBJ2-3, with TRBD2 matching 7 bases. J gave up 6 bases and V 5 bases, and 8 bases lay outside the gene matches. The CDR3 has 14 residues. Per germline, CDR1 SEHNR and CDR2 FQNEAQ (reference sequence). The CDR3 region is CASSPLAARDTQYF. The CDR3 DNA reads TGTGCCAGCAGCCCTCTAGCGGCGAGGGATACGCAGTATTTT.

The rearrangement joins TRBV25-1 to TRBJ1-6; TRBD1 aligns across 9 bases. Germline assignment: CDR1 MGHDK and CDR2 SYGVNS. The V gene end was trimmed by 1 base and the J gene end by 10 bases; junction bases not matched to a gene: 8. The CDR3 is 16 amino acids. The CDR3 nucleotides are TGTGCCAGCAGTGAATGGGCGGGACAGGGTGGATCACCCCTCCACTTT. Translating gives CASSEWAGQGGSPLHF.

The chain recombines TRBV20-1 with TRBJ2-1; no definite D call. This CDR3 comprises 11 residues. The germline V and J ends were trimmed by 5 bases and 5 bases, with 7 bases remaining between them. The germline V gene has CDR1 DFQATT and CDR2 SNEGSKA (reference sequence). The chain's CDR3 is CSAARNNEQFF. CDR3 sequence (DNA): TGCAGTGCTGCTAGGAACAATGAGCAGTTCTTC.